This entry is about one T cell receptor (beta chain). Its specific antigen is unknown. No quality values exist for individual bases; no much larger clone is one base distant. This record belongs to a study of CD8 T cells in Susac syndrome (dated by TCRdb to about 2019). For the study in its entirety: The study used repertoire sequencing to test whether antigen drove CD8+ T cell activation and differentiation in Susac syndrome. Study-wide findings and limitations: The number of individuals in the TCR sequencing and HLA analysis was recognized as being relatively small.

RNA was extracted using the RNeasy kit, and about 0.45 to 1 ug of the RNA was reverse transcribed with random hexamers. The immunoSEQ multiplex PCR assay, covering 54 Vbeta and 13 Jbeta segments, was used to amplify TCR beta CDR3 regions. To correct PCR amplification bias, a synthetic template baseline was used for both primer optimization and computational correction. On the authors' methods: Only productive sequences were kept, with reads annotated to V, D and J genes according to IMGT and analyzed in immunoSEQ Analyzer. Clonality was calculated as one minus the Shannon entropy normalized by log2 of the number of productive unique sequences. For each patient and control, public and private clones were evaluated among the 100 most prevalent clones. Susac-specific clones were defined as absent from healthy and MS cohorts, around 970 published viral clones and other ImmuneACCESS disease sequences. In TCRdb, the public reads were trimmed at Q25 with fastp and aligned with MiXCR, with productive beta chains retained. Each CDR3 protein gets just one entry, which takes the most common genes and DNA from the rows behind it. What appears here as the V and J calls and clone size reflects TCRdb's work, not the paper's. This sample lists about 150,000 distinct CDR3 sequences; 90% to 95% were detected once. The ten top clones hold roughly 0.1% of the sample.

Peripheral blood CD8+ and CD4+ T cells from healthy donors, Susac syndrome patients and multiple sclerosis patients were profiled using high-throughput TCR beta sequencing. Multiple sclerosis controls were treatment-naive patients with stable or active relapsing-remitting disease fulfilling revised McDonald criteria. Bulk CD8+ and CD4+ T cells were purified by magnetic negative isolation, whereas CD8+ TEMRA cells were enriched by FACS. Blood was collected in EDTA tubes and processed within 24 hours, with PBMCs isolated through density gradient centrifugation. PBMCs intended for TCR sequencing were cryopreserved in liquid nitrogen and thawed later in a water bath at 37 degrees C. The sorted or isolated CD4+, CD8+ and CD8+ TEMRA cells reached a purity of at least 90%. The germline V gene yields LGHNA for CDR1 and YNFKEQ for CDR2. V loses 0 bases at its end and J loses 5 bases; junction bases beyond the gene matches: 9. From the cysteine up to the phenylalanine, the CDR3 has a length of 16 residues. Only the CDR3 portion is preserved as DNA: 48 bases, with reading frame beginning at the first base.

Recombination connected TRBV4-2 to TRBJ2-5; 7 central nucleotides agree with TRBD1. The clonotype was recovered from a human donor with multiple sclerosis. The source material was CD4+ T cells from PBMCs. The nucleotides read TGTGCCAGCAGCCAAGATAGGGTAGGGGGCGAGGAGACCCAGTACTTC. Translated, this is CASSQDRVGGEETQYF.